What follows is one TCR beta chain and its context. In each case, RNA was isolated and then reverse transcribed into cDNA as the sequencing template. The table came from immunoSEQ multiplex PCR; TCRdb's copy has only in-frame clones and leaves some out. The repertoire holds approximately 180,000 clones, with over 50% as singletons. This entry is derived from a study of CD8+ T cells in alopecia areata. This TCR derives from a human donor with alopecia areata. The sample was CD4+ T cells sorted from blood, taken at week 0.

The CDR3 nucleotides read TGTGCCAGCAGTCCGCGGGAATCCTATGGCTACACCTTC. It yields the protein CASSPRESYGYTF. This chain uses TRBV25-1 with TRBJ1-2, with D uncertain. V lost 5 bases and J lost 4, with 11 bases in between. Germline lookup yields CDR1 MGHDK and CDR2 SYGVNS. This CDR3 has 13 residues.